A selection of T cell receptor beta chains follows, all from one sample in a study of blood T cell repertoires in COVID-19. Sequencing was performed with immunoSEQ multiplex PCR; in TCRdb, only in-frame clones are kept and a portion is missing. Of tens of thousands of clones in the sample, approximately 78% were seen once. Sequenced input: peripheral blood. The receptors come from a man aged 45 to 65 with active or convalescent COVID-19. Each CDR3 is given with its conserved first and last residue.

CDR3aa: CASSQDSDTGELFF; v_gene: TRBV3-1/TRBV3-2; len: 14; j_gene: TRBJ2-2
CDR3aa: CASSLRRDQPQHF; v_gene: TRBV12-3/TRBV12-4; len: 13; j_gene: TRBJ1-5
CDR3aa: CASKGQGANYGYTF; v_gene: TRBV3-1/TRBV3-2; len: 14; j_gene: TRBJ1-2
CDR3aa: CASSGTGGNQPQHF; v_gene: TRBV3-1/TRBV3-2; len: 14; j_gene: TRBJ1-5
CDR3aa: CASSLAPGGVREQFF; v_gene: TRBV5-1; len: 15; j_gene: TRBJ2-1
CDR3aa: CAIRDTYGHKETYGYTF; v_gene: TRBV10-3; len: 17; j_gene: TRBJ1-2
CDR3aa: CASRQTAQGDEKLFF; v_gene: TRBV5-1; len: 15; j_gene: TRBJ1-4
CDR3aa: CASSPKSGGAVSNEQFF; v_gene: TRBV18; len: 17; j_gene: TRBJ2-1
CDR3aa: CPPVVNEQFF; v_gene: TRBV23-1; len: 10; j_gene: TRBJ2-1
CDR3aa: CASSADLGDYGYTF; v_gene: TRBV5-6; len: 14; j_gene: TRBJ1-2
CDR3aa: CAIMGGSGGQETQYF; v_gene: TRBV10-3; len: 15; j_gene: TRBJ2-5
CDR3aa: CASSANTGGAIDTQYF; v_gene: TRBV25-1; len: 16; j_gene: TRBJ2-3
CDR3aa: CASSVVVGAGTDTQYF; v_gene: TRBV9; len: 16; j_gene: TRBJ2-3
CDR3aa: CASSFERSEQFF; v_gene: TRBV12-3/TRBV12-4; len: 12; j_gene: TRBJ2-1
CDR3aa: CASRGGRQSETQYF; v_gene: TRBV7-2; len: 14; j_gene: TRBJ2-5
CDR3aa: CASSQIGGFLETQYF; v_gene: TRBV7-7; len: 15; j_gene: TRBJ2-5
CDR3aa: CASSLGPDNEQFF; v_gene: TRBV11-3; len: 13; j_gene: TRBJ2-1
CDR3aa: CASTPGEKLFF; v_gene: TRBV3-1/TRBV3-2; len: 11; j_gene: TRBJ1-4
CDR3aa: CASSLGGATNEKLFF; v_gene: TRBV28; len: 15; j_gene: TRBJ1-4
CDR3aa: CASSLEGGDGKKLFF; v_gene: TRBV5-5; len: 15; j_gene: TRBJ1-4
CDR3aa: CASSYVGTRIAFF; v_gene: TRBV6-2/TRBV6-3; len: 13; j_gene: TRBJ2-1
CDR3aa: CASSQVTGIPEAFF; v_gene: TRBV3-1/TRBV3-2; len: 14; j_gene: TRBJ1-1
CDR3aa: CATKPGQANTEAFF; v_gene: TRBV6-4; len: 14; j_gene: TRBJ1-1
CDR3aa: CATQRQGVSTEAFF; v_gene: TRBV6-5; len: 14; j_gene: TRBJ1-1
CDR3aa: CASSLSTVRGTGELFF; v_gene: TRBV7-6; len: 16; j_gene: TRBJ2-2
CDR3aa: CASGPSGTSKYGYTF; v_gene: TRBV19; len: 15; j_gene: TRBJ1-2
CDR3aa: CASSVGGNYGYTF; v_gene: TRBV9; len: 13; j_gene: TRBJ1-2
CDR3aa: CASSRLAGGDTQYF; v_gene: TRBV6-4; len: 14; j_gene: TRBJ2-3
CDR3aa: CASSFLAGPYEQYF; v_gene: TRBV11-2; len: 14; j_gene: TRBJ2-7
CDR3aa: CASSLAHNTNYGYTF; v_gene: TRBV11-2; len: 15; j_gene: TRBJ1-2
CDR3aa: CAIKRTDQNTEAFF; v_gene: TRBV10-3; len: 14; j_gene: TRBJ1-1
CDR3aa: CASSDLQELQETQYF; v_gene: TRBV6-1; len: 15; j_gene: TRBJ2-5
CDR3aa: CASRLQGDNYGYTF; v_gene: TRBV6-5; len: 14; j_gene: TRBJ1-2
CDR3aa: CASSSRDRGPFSNEKLFF; v_gene: TRBV7-9; len: 18; j_gene: TRBJ1-4
CDR3aa: CASSSLTDGYTF; v_gene: TRBV7-9; len: 12; j_gene: TRBJ1-2
CDR3aa: CASSLRGTSGVITGELFF; v_gene: TRBV7-2; len: 18; j_gene: TRBJ2-2
CDR3aa: CASISLGGSTDTQYF; v_gene: TRBV28; len: 15; j_gene: TRBJ2-3
CDR3aa: CASSPFDRGVGNTIYF; v_gene: TRBV28; len: 16; j_gene: TRBJ1-3
CDR3aa: CASSLTGTGGSGANVLTF; v_gene: TRBV2; len: 18; j_gene: TRBJ2-6
CDR3aa: CASSGGQISGNTIYF; v_gene: TRBV25-1; len: 15; j_gene: TRBJ1-3
CDR3aa: CASSLSGERVGYTF; v_gene: TRBV5-6; len: 14; j_gene: TRBJ1-2
CDR3aa: CASSQGQRYEQYF; v_gene: TRBV3-1/TRBV3-2; len: 13; j_gene: TRBJ2-7
CDR3aa: CASSPPRGSNTGELFF; v_gene: TRBV5-4; len: 16; j_gene: TRBJ2-2
CDR3aa: CATSPTGTGSQETQYF; v_gene: TRBV24-1; len: 16; j_gene: TRBJ2-5
CDR3aa: CASSVVGGGADYGYTF; v_gene: TRBV5-1; len: 16; j_gene: TRBJ1-2
CDR3aa: CASQTGQLNGYTF; v_gene: TRBV18; len: 13; j_gene: TRBJ1-2
CDR3aa: CASSLETGPVETQYF; v_gene: TRBV28; len: 15; j_gene: TRBJ2-5
CDR3aa: CASSSLSGSGTDTQYF; v_gene: TRBV7-2; len: 16; j_gene: TRBJ2-3
CDR3aa: CASSPNDWGRRETQYF; v_gene: TRBV5-6; len: 16; j_gene: TRBJ2-5
CDR3aa: CASSLSGQGYEQYF; v_gene: TRBV2; len: 14; j_gene: TRBJ2-7
CDR3aa: CASSVASGGASGELFF; v_gene: TRBV27; len: 16; j_gene: TRBJ2-2